The rows below give T cell receptor beta chains drawn from one sample of a study of low-dose radiotherapy and immunotherapy resistance in tumors. In TCRdb, the reads were re-called with MiXCR into one record per CDR3 protein. The table lists about 97,000 distinct CDR3 sequences, roughly 20% of them singletons, with about 4% in the top ten. The material sequenced was PBMCs, taken after low-dose radiotherapy plus immunotherapy. The receptors originated from a male donor with prostate cancer. Both conserved end residues are part of each CDR3. Each record gives: CDR3 protein, CDR3 DNA, clone size, CDR3 length, J gene, V gene, D gene. D genes are given only for firm matches. Rows give clone size only sometimes, using once, few, many, or a class for an expanded clone.

CASGLGYEQYF | TGTGCCAGCGGTTTAGGCTACGAGCAGTACTTC | many | 11 | TRBJ2-7 | TRBV6-5 | -
CASSQRGLSLGDTQYF | TGTGCCAGCAGCCAGAGGGGACTTTCCCTAGGGGATACGCAGTATTTT | few | 16 | TRBJ2-3 | TRBV3-1 | -
CSARHGRYEQFF | TGCAGTGCTAGACACGGCAGGTATGAGCAGTTCTTC | many | 12 | TRBJ2-1 | TRBV20-1 | -
CSVEYGDTQYF | TGCAGCGTTGAATATGGGGACACCCAGTACTTC | many | 11 | TRBJ2-5 | TRBV29-1 | -
CASSFWGGNQPQHF | TGTGCCAGCAGCTTTTGGGGCGGGAATCAGCCCCAGCATTTT | - | 14 | TRBJ1-5 | TRBV5-6 | -
CASSYFAGATYEQYF | TGTGCCAGCAGTTACTTCGCGGGGGCCACCTACGAGCAGTACTTC | - | 15 | TRBJ2-7 | TRBV6-1 | -
CASSPGRPGELFF | TGTGCCAGCAGCCCGGGGAGACCCGGGGAGCTGTTTTTT | many | 13 | TRBJ2-2 | TRBV7-9 | -
CASSGGNNEKLFF | TGCGCCAGCAGTGGGGGTAATAATGAAAAACTGTTTTTT | many | 13 | TRBJ1-4 | TRBV4-1 | -
CAISDTGAGYGYTF | TGTGCCATCAGTGACACCGGGGCGGGCTATGGCTACACCTTC | - | 14 | TRBJ1-2 | TRBV10-3 | -
CASSFWGSYEQYF | TGCGCCAGCAGCTTCTGGGGGAGCTACGAGCAGTACTTC | many | 13 | TRBJ2-7 | TRBV5-1 | -
CASSQEGLAGFYEQFF | TGTGCCAGCAGCCAAGAAGGCCTAGCGGGGTTCTATGAGCAGTTCTTC | many | 16 | TRBJ2-1 | TRBV3-1 | TRBD2
CASGDRGSTGELFF | TGTGCCAGCGGGGACAGGGGTAGCACCGGGGAGCTGTTTTTT | many | 14 | TRBJ2-2 | TRBV2 | TRBD1
CATSDPWTGTDTQYF | TGTGCCACCAGTGATCCCTGGACAGGCACAGATACGCAGTATTTT | many | 15 | TRBJ2-3 | TRBV24-1 | -
CASSQPGQGRADTQYF | TGCGCCAGCAGCCAACCCGGACAGGGGAGGGCAGATACGCAGTATTTT | many | 16 | TRBJ2-3 | TRBV4-1 | TRBD1
CASSQVGQGANEQFF | TGTGCCAGCAGCCAAGTGGGACAGGGGGCGAATGAGCAGTTCTTC | many | 15 | TRBJ2-1 | TRBV4-2 | TRBD1
CAISESGGYEQYF | TGTGCCATCAGTGAGTCGGGGGGCTACGAGCAGTACTTC | many | 13 | TRBJ2-7 | TRBV10-3 | -
CSARETVDYEQYF | TGCAGTGCTAGAGAGACAGTTGACTACGAGCAGTACTTC | many | 13 | TRBJ2-7 | TRBV20-1 | -
CASSEIPGETQYF | TGTGCCAGCAGTGAAATCCCGGGGGAGACCCAGTACTTC | many | 13 | TRBJ2-5 | TRBV2 | -
CATSDLHTGELFF | TGTGCCACCAGTGATTTGCACACCGGGGAGCTGTTTTTT | many | 13 | TRBJ2-2 | TRBV24-1 | -
CSAAEGAAGQPQHF | TGCAGCGCAGCCGAAGGAGCGGCGGGTCAGCCCCAGCATTTT | many | 14 | TRBJ1-5 | TRBV29-1 | -
CASRPYRGDETDTQYF | TGTGCCAGCAGACCCTACAGGGGGGATGAGACAGATACGCAGTATTTT | many | 16 | TRBJ2-3 | TRBV7-8 | TRBD1
CASSQLDRETEAFF | TGTGCCAGCAGCCAATTGGACAGGGAGACTGAAGCTTTCTTT | many | 14 | TRBJ1-1 | TRBV3-1 | TRBD1
CASSPVPGTYEQYF | TGTGCCAGCTCACCGGTGCCGGGCACCTACGAGCAGTACTTC | few | 14 | TRBJ2-7 | TRBV18 | -
CSARPLAGSSYEQYF | TGCAGTGCTAGACCCTTAGCGGGGAGCTCCTACGAGCAGTACTTC | many | 15 | TRBJ2-7 | TRBV20-1 | TRBD2
CASRQTGGYGYTF | TGTGCCAGCAGACAAACAGGGGGCTATGGCTACACCTTC | - | 13 | TRBJ1-2 | TRBV28 | TRBD1
CASSPGTVSPDTQYF | TGTGCCAGCAGCCCCGGGACAGTCTCCCCAGATACGCAGTATTTT | many | 15 | TRBJ2-3 | TRBV11-2 | TRBD1
CASSEGGTAPYEQYF | TGTGCCAGCAGTGAAGGGGGGACGGCCCCCTACGAGCAGTACTTC | many | 15 | TRBJ2-7 | TRBV2 | -
CASSARQGDQQETQYF | TGTGCCAGCAGCGCCAGACAGGGCGACCAACAAGAGACCCAGTACTTC | many | 16 | TRBJ2-5 | TRBV13 | TRBD1
CASSLVRLAGVNEQFF | TGTGCCAGCAGCTTAGTACGGCTAGCGGGGGTCAATGAGCAGTTCTTC | many | 16 | TRBJ2-1 | TRBV11-2 | TRBD2
CASSRTRQGFTDTQYF | TGCGCCAGCAGCCGAACCAGACAGGGGTTCACAGATACGCAGTATTTT | many | 16 | TRBJ2-3 | TRBV4-1 | TRBD1
CSARDGGRGLNTEAFF | TGCAGTGCTAGAGATGGGGGCAGGGGGTTGAACACTGAAGCTTTCTTT | many | 16 | TRBJ1-1 | TRBV20-1 | TRBD1
CASSLGRNTDTQYF | TGTGCCAGCAGTTTGGGCAGAAACACAGATACGCAGTATTTT | - | 14 | TRBJ2-3 | TRBV28 | -
CASSLKVFDDTEAFF | TGTGCCAGCAGTTTAAAGGTTTTCGACGACACTGAAGCTTTCTTT | many | 15 | TRBJ1-1 | TRBV12-3/TRBV12-4 | -